The clone carrying this TCR beta chain has a single count. The antigen remains undetermined. This entry is derived from a study of OX40 agonist ivuxolimab in advanced cancers. With V trimmed by 5 bases and J by 0 bases, 4 bases remained unmatched. Germline V gives CDR1 MNHEY, CDR2 SVGAGI. This CDR3 has 15 residues. Sequenced by immunoSEQ multiplex PCR; TCRdb stores in-frame clones only, minus some. The data show tens of thousands of clones, with more than 70% seen just once and about 4.6% held by the top ten. General study findings and limits: Compared with CD4+, CD8+ T cells on average had more expanded clones.

Sequencing used CD4+ or CD8+ T cells sorted from blood, obtained in a trial of the OX40 agonist ivuxolimab. The clonotype comes from an adult with an advanced solid tumor such as melanoma, head and neck, liver or kidney cancer. The chain has TRBV6-5 and TRBJ1-1, with 9 positions matching TRBD1. The CDR3 bases are TGTGCCAGCAGTCAGGACAGGGGCATGAACACTGAAGCTTTCTTT. As protein: CASSQDRGMNTEAFF.